This TCR beta chain came from a study of control samples from healthy donors and cancer patients. Clones were sequenced by immunoSEQ multiplex PCR, and TCRdb holds only the in-frame ones, with some missing. The profile shows about 140,000 clones, over 85% of them singletons. Trimming stripped 4 bases from V and 0 bases from J, with 13 bases between. CDR1 is SGHTA and CDR2 is FQGNSA in the germline V gene. This CDR3 comprises 16 residues. What was sequenced was blood. The TCR comes from a man aged 25-45 years in good health. V is TRBV7-2 and J is TRBJ1-5; a weak D match, TRBD1 (6 bases). CDR3: CASSSGTPYSNQPQHF. The CDR3 nucleotides are TGTGCCAGCAGCTCCGGGACACCTTATAGCAATCAGCCCCAGCATTTT.